This T cell receptor (beta chain) is from a study of cytomegalovirus exposure and HLA in healthy donors. Study context: A later analysis reported the same platform for the 120 or so validation repertoires and the roughly 700 first-cohort repertoires.

Only in-frame clones appear in the TCRdb table, and some are missing; sequencing was by immunoSEQ multiplex PCR. This table holds approximately 90,000 clones, 95% to 97% found once. As concerns this clone: Its antigen is undetermined.

Study results and limitations: Specificity for CMV antigens was confirmed in vitro for three of the CMV-associated chains. In a later analysis, first-cohort TCR clusters were found to tend to co-occur in the roughly 120 validation repertoires.

With V trimmed by 5 bases and J by 4 bases, 6 bases remained unmatched. The CDR3 spans 14 residues. Germline V CDR1 and CDR2: SNHLY, FYNNEI. What was sequenced was PBMCs. This clonotype was sampled from a man younger than 35 in good health and CMV-seronegative. J is TRBJ2-7 and V is TRBV2; 9 bases agree with TRBD1. The CDR3 loop is CASSRETGGYEQYV. CDR3 DNA: TGTGCCAGCAGTCGAGAGACAGGGGGGTACGAGCAGTACGTC.